These 29 T cell receptor beta chains share one sample of origin, sequenced in a study of vaccination effects on CD4 cells after COVID-19. No cognate antigen is known for these TCRs. Method: immunoSEQ multiplex PCR; TCRdb's copy keeps in-frame clones and lacks some. This sample has roughly 61,000 clones; roughly 81% occur once, and the top ten carry more than 2%. With the ViraFEST assay, the study expanded antigen-specific CD4+ T cells using viral peptide pools, then sequenced them. Culture proceeded for approximately 9 days, and CD4+ T cells were then isolated. Sample: CD4+ T cells from PBMCs cultured with HCoV-229E spike peptides, taken before COVID-19 vaccination. These receptor sequences come from a human donor who received a COVID-19 vaccine.

J is TRBJ2-3 and V is TRBV2; perhaps D is TRBD1 or TRBD2 (5 bases each). This CDR3 spans 13 amino acids. CDR1 SNHLY and CDR2 FYNNEI come from the germline V gene. Trimming took off 10 bases at V and 0 bases at J, with 11 bases between the two ends. CDR3 sequence (DNA): TGTGCCACCCAAAGGGACAGCACAGATACGCAGTATTTT. As protein: CATQRDSTDTQYF.

This chain connects TRBV4-1 to TRBJ1-3; D call uncertain. The CDR3 covers 15 residues. CDR1 and CDR2 (germline): MGHRA, YSYEKL. Trimming removed 1 base from V and 0 bases from J, with 7 bases in between. CDR3: CASSQAVYSGNTIYF. The CDR3, as DNA: TGCGCCAGCAGCCAAGCGGTCTACTCTGGAAACACCATATATTTT.

The chain uses TRBV7-2 and TRBJ1-6; D remains unclear. The germline V gene encodes CDR1 SGHTA and CDR2 FQGNSA. Trimming took off 5 bases at V and 14 bases at J, with 16 bases between the two ends. The CDR3 extends over 13 amino acids. The CDR3 DNA reads as TGTGCCAGCAGCCCGTCGATAGGACCGGCCCTCCACTTT. Encoded protein: CASSPSIGPALHF.

The genes are TRBV2 and TRBJ2-1; D is unclear. Trimming removed 3 bases from V and 2 bases from J, with 11 bases in between. The CDR3 runs 15 residues. Germline V CDR1 and CDR2: SNHLY, FYNNEI. The CDR3, as DNA: TGTGCCAGCAGTGAGAGGACCTTTCCCTACAATGAGCAGTTCTTC. Protein product: CASSERTFPYNEQFF.

The chain is built from TRBV5-4 and TRBJ1-2, with unresolved D. The V end was cut by 3 bases, the J end by 2 bases, with 11 bases between. From germline, CDR1 is SGHNT and CDR2 YYREEE (reference sequence). The CDR3 loop spans 14 amino acids. The CDR3 spells CASSSPGLNYGYTF. As DNA, the CDR3 is TGTGCCAGCAGCTCGCCCGGACTGAACTATGGCTACACCTTC.

The CDR3 bases are TGTGCCAGCAGCCAAGATGTCGGGGCGGGGGAGCTGTTTTTT. This translates into CASSQDVGAGELFF. The gene calls are TRBV14 and TRBJ2-2; possibly TRBD1 or TRBD2 for D (5 bases each). The ends were cut back, 0 bases at V and 8 bases at J, with 10 bases in the middle. The CDR3 is made up of 14 amino acids. Germline V gives CDR1 SGHDN, CDR2 FVKESK. Supplemented by reference TRBV14 and TRBJ2-2, the full variable domain reads EAGVTQFPSHSVIEKGQTVTLRCDPISGHDNLYWYRRVMGKEIKFLLHFVKESKQDESGMPNNRFLAERTGGTYSTLKVQPAELEDSGVYFCASSQDVGAGELFFGEGSRLTVL.

The CDR3 region has the DNA TGTGCCAGCAGCTCCCAGGGACTGGCCTCCGGGGAGCTGTTTTTT. It translates to CASSSQGLASGELFF. This sequence joins TRBV7-3 and TRBJ2-2, with D perhaps matching TRBD2 (6 bases). Germline loops: CDR1 SGHTA, CDR2 FQGTGA. Trimming stripped 4 bases from V and 6 bases from J, with 15 bases between. This CDR3 region has 15 residues.

The chain employs TRBV5-1 and TRBJ2-5, with TRBD1 identical over 7 bases. CDR3 length: 12 residues. The germline CDR1 and CDR2 sequences are SGHRS and YFSETQ. Trimming removed 6 bases from V and 2 bases from J; junction bases left unmatched: 1. CDR3 in DNA: TGCGCCAGCAAGACAGGGCAAGAGACCCAGTACTTC. This gives the protein CASKTGQETQYF.

The chain couples TRBV11-3 to TRBJ1-1, with D tentatively TRBD1 (6 bases). The CDR3 is 13 amino acids. Trimming left V 5 bases short and J 4 bases short, with 11 bases between. Per germline, CDR1 SGHNT and CDR2 YENEEA. CDR3 region: CASSNQGITEAFF. DNA of the CDR3: TGTGCCAGCAGCAATCAGGGGATCACTGAAGCTTTCTTT.

The gene calls are TRBV5-1 and TRBJ2-5; D not certain. V gave up 3 bases and J gave up 5 bases, with 11 bases separating them. CDR1 and CDR2 from the germline V gene are SGHRS and YFSETQ. This CDR3 comprises 13 residues. This CDR3 is CASSSRAQETQYF. In DNA form, the CDR3 reads TGCGCCAGCAGCTCCCGGGCCCAGGAGACCCAGTACTTC. Full variable domain (rest looked up from reference TRBV5-1 and TRBJ2-5): KAGVTQTPRYLIKTRGQQVTLSCSPISGHRSVSWYQQTPGQGLQFLFEYFSETQRNKGNFPGRFSGRQFSNSRSEMNVSTLELGDSALYLCASSSRAQETQYFGPGTRLLVL.

The rearrangement links TRBV12-3 or TRBV12-4 to TRBJ2-2; TRBD1 matches at 7 bases. The CDR3 extends over 12 amino acids. Trimming cost V 7 bases and J 6 bases; bases outside gene matches: 2. The DNA for the CDR3 is TGTGCCAGCACTCAGGGGGCCGGGGAGCTGTTTTTT. Protein product: CASTQGAGELFF.

This clone was observed a handful of times. This rearrangement joins TRBV28 to TRBJ1-2; 12 bases agree with TRBD1. Germline assignment: CDR1 MDHEN and CDR2 SYDVKM. After removal of 6 bases from V and 4 bases from J, the junction contained 15 bases not matched to a gene. This CDR3 is built from 18 residues. CDR3 in DNA: TGTGCCAGCAGCACCACCAGAGGGGACAGGGGGCTCAGCTATGGCTACACCTTC. Its protein is CASSTTRGDRGLSYGYTF.

This sequence joins TRBV7-2 and TRBJ1-2; TRBD1 agrees at 7 bases. Germline CDR1 SGHTA, CDR2 FQGNSA. V dropped 11 bases and J dropped 0; count of bases not matched to a gene: 9. The CDR3 loop spans 14 amino acids. CDR3 DNA: TGTGCCGGGGGACAGCCTCCTCCTAACTATGGCTACACCTTC. It is translated as CAGGQPPPNYGYTF.

The chain is built from TRBV28 and TRBJ2-3; D is undetermined. In germline, CDR1 is MDHEN, CDR2 SYDVKM. The V and J ends lost 3 bases and 5 bases respectively, with 9 bases between them. There are 13 residues in the CDR3. The CDR3 sequence is CASSLVLGDTQYF. The CDR3 DNA sequence: TGTGCCAGCAGTTTGGTGCTTGGAGATACGCAGTATTTT.

This clone showed up just once. The genes are TRBV7-3 and TRBJ2-3; tentative D call: TRBD2 (7 bases). The CDR3 spans 14 residues. Germline CDR1 and CDR2: SGHTA and FQGTGA. The V end lost 1 base, the J end lost 6 bases, and 11 bases lay between the germline ends. CDR3 residues: CASSLMGGRDTQYF. The DNA for the CDR3 is TGTGCCAGCAGCTTAATGGGGGGGCGTGATACGCAGTATTTT.

V gene TRBV10-3 combines with J gene TRBJ1-5; D might be TRBD1 (6 bases). This CDR3 is 15 amino acids long. Germline V gene data show CDR1 as ENHRY and CDR2 as SYGVKD. V lost 2 bases and J 0 bases, leaving 8 bases between the germline ends. The CDR3 DNA sequence: TGTGCCATCAGTGAGGGGACATATAGCAATCAGCCCCAGCATTTT. The encoded protein is CAISEGTYSNQPQHF.

Regarding this clone: The identical CDR3 is also encoded by other nucleotide sequences in the sample. V gene TRBV24-1 combines with J gene TRBJ2-3, with D hard to call. The V and J ends lost 4 bases and 6 bases respectively, with 16 bases between them. The CDR3 loop spans 15 amino acids. Germline CDR1 and CDR2: KGHDR and SFDVKD. CDR3 in amino acids: CATSDRTGAGDTQYF. CDR3 bases: TGTGCCACCAGTGACCGGACGGGCGCCGGGGATACGCAGTATTTT.

The V gene is TRBV19, the J gene TRBJ1-4; no clear D gene. Trimming took 1 base from V and 3 from J, leaving 12 bases between them. This CDR3 is built from 16 residues. Germline CDR1 and CDR2: LNHDA and SQIVND (reference sequence). The CDR3 DNA reads as TGTGCCAGTAGTATAGCCCCCCAAGGTTCTAATGAAAAACTGTTTTTT. Its translation: CASSIAPQGSNEKLFF. Full variable domain (remainder filled in from reference TRBV19 and TRBJ1-4): DGGITQSPKYLFRKEGQNVTLSCEQNLNHDAMYWYRQDPGQGLRLIYYSQIVNDFQKGDIAEGYSVSREKKESFPLTVTSAQKNPTAFYLCASSIAPQGSNEKLFFGSGTQLSVL.

This clone has just a few counts. The chain combines TRBV10-1 with TRBJ2-2, with 9 positions matching TRBD1. This CDR3 has 16 residues. Germline V gene lookup returns CDR1 WNHNN and CDR2 SYGVQD (reference sequence). Germline trimming cut 6 bases from V and 7 bases from J; bases unmatched to any gene: 12. CDR3: CASRPTGGSFIGELFF. In nucleotides, the CDR3 is TGCGCCAGCAGGCCGACAGGGGGGTCATTCATCGGGGAGCTGTTTTTT.

The chain carries TRBV6-2 or TRBV6-3 and TRBJ2-5; no definite D call. The CDR3 has 12 amino acids. Trimming cost V 3 bases and J 2 bases, with 4 bases left between them. Looked up from germline, CDR1 is MNHEY and CDR2 is SVGEGT. CDR3 sequence: CASSYIQETQYF. DNA of the CDR3: TGTGCCAGCAGTTATATTCAAGAGACCCAGTACTTC.

This clone showed up just a few times. The V call is TRBV6-5, the J call TRBJ2-1, with D hard to call. The CDR3 contains 13 residues. Germline V gene lookup returns CDR1 MNHEY and CDR2 SVGAGI. Trimming removed 4 bases at V and 2 bases at J, with 6 bases between. CDR3 DNA sequence: TGTGCCAGCAGTTCTGTGGCCTACAATGAGCAGTTCTTC. It specifies CASSSVAYNEQFF.

For the CDR3, the DNA is TGTGCCAGCAGCCGGGGGACAGACATAGACAATGAGCAGTTCTTC. It translates to CASSRGTDIDNEQFF. The rearrangement links TRBV3-1 (or the pseudogene TRBV3-2) to TRBJ2-1; 7 bases are a match to TRBD1. The CDR3 is made up of 15 amino acids. Looked up from germline, CDR1 is LGHDT and CDR2 is YNNKEL (reference sequence). After removal of 4 bases from V and 5 bases from J, the junction contained 8 bases not matched to a gene.

Only one count was recorded for this clone. This chain links TRBV2 with TRBJ2-3; 9 nucleotides match TRBD1. This CDR3 contains 14 residues. V trimming: 7 bases; J trimming: 0 bases; junction bases outside the gene matches: 2. Germline V gives CDR1 SNHLY, CDR2 FYNNEI. CDR3 in DNA: TGTGCCAGCAAGGGGACAGGGAGCACAGATACGCAGTATTTT. Amino acids: CASKGTGSTDTQYF.

This clone was detected a few times. This sequence joins TRBV18 and TRBJ1-1; unclear D gene. Germline V lookup: CDR1 KGHSH, CDR2 LQKENI. The V end was cut by 5 bases, the J end by 1 base, with 8 bases between. The CDR3 spans 13 residues. CDR3 amino acids: CASSSAPNTEAFF. The CDR3 coding sequence is TGTGCCAGCTCATCCGCACCGAACACTGAAGCTTTCTTT.

The CDR3 sequence: CASQRREGTYEQYV. In nucleotides, the CDR3 is TGTGCCAGCCAGCGAAGAGAGGGCACCTACGAGCAGTACGTC. The gene calls are TRBV6-5 and TRBJ2-7, with TRBD2 as a possible D gene (5 bases). Between the trimmed V and J ends, which lost 8 bases and 2 bases, there was a span of 16 bases. The CDR3 has 14 residues. CDR1 and CDR2 from the germline V gene are MNHEY and SVGAGI.

The chain carries TRBV7-2 and TRBJ2-5; no clear D. This CDR3 region has 13 residues. CDR1 and CDR2 from the germline V gene are SGHTA and FQGNSA. The V and J ends lost 1 base and 7 bases respectively, with 10 bases between them. CDR3 DNA sequence: TGTGCCAGCAGCTTAGGTAACGGGCGGACCCAGTACTTC. This encodes CASSLGNGRTQYF.

The V gene is TRBV18, the J gene TRBJ2-5; D is undetermined. The CDR3 loop spans 14 amino acids. V was clipped by 1 base and J by 0 bases, with 6 bases between them. CDR1 and CDR2 from the germline V gene are KGHSH and LQKENI. The CDR3 protein is CASSPLEDQETQYF. For the CDR3, the DNA is TGTGCCAGCTCACCACTTGAAGACCAAGAGACCCAGTACTTC.

The gene calls are TRBV3-1 (or the pseudogene TRBV3-2) and TRBJ2-1; a weak D match, TRBD1 (5 bases). Trimming removed 8 bases from V and 13 bases from J, with 15 bases in between. The germline V gene has CDR1 LGHDT and CDR2 YNNKEL (reference sequence). This CDR3 has 11 amino acids. CDR3 coding DNA: TGTGCCAGCGGACAAACAGGATATCAGTTCTTC. As protein: CASGQTGYQFF.

The gene calls are TRBV28 and TRBJ1-5, with D perhaps matching TRBD1 (6 bases). V was shortened by 5 bases and J by 0 bases, with 8 bases between the two germline ends. Germline assignment: CDR1 MDHEN and CDR2 SYDVKM. The CDR3 length is 14 residues. CDR3: CASSRTDSNQPQHF. The DNA of the CDR3 is TGTGCCAGCAGTAGGACAGATAGCAATCAGCCCCAGCATTTT. The entire variable domain, with the rest obtained from reference TRBV28 and TRBJ1-5, is as follows: DVKVTQSSRYLVKRTGEKVFLECVQDMDHENMFWYRQDPGLGLRLIYFSYDVKMKEKGDIPEGYSVSREKKERFSLILESASTNQTSMYLCASSRTDSNQPQHFGDGTRLSIL.